Listed below are T cell receptor beta chains from one sample, sequenced in a study of cytomegalovirus exposure and HLA in healthy donors. Sequenced by immunoSEQ multiplex PCR; TCRdb stores in-frame clones only, minus some. The repertoire includes 98,000 or so clones, about 94% of them detected once, and about 0.7% sits in the top ten. Material for sequencing was PBMCs. The receptors were sampled from a woman aged 18-30 years in good health and CMV-seronegative. Each CDR3 is given with its conserved first and last residue. Each record gives: D gene, clone size, J gene, V gene, CDR3 length, CDR3 DNA, CDR3 protein. The D gene is left open where the match is weak. The listing skips clone size in some rows; elsewhere it reads once, few, many or a size class.

TRBD1,NA,TRBJ2-1,TRBV6-5,15,TGTGCCAGCAGTTACTCGGGACAGAACTACAATGAGCAGTTCTTC,CASSYSGQNYNEQFF
NA,NA,TRBJ2-7,TRBV5-1,15,TGCGCCAGCAGCCCACCTGGGGTGGCGGGCCACGAGCAGTACTTC,CASSPPGVAGHEQYF
TRBD2,NA,TRBJ2-3,TRBV27,17,TGTGCCAGCAGTTTATGGACCGGGAGCGGGGGCACAGATACGCAGTATTTT,CASSLWTGSGGTDTQYF
TRBD1,NA,TRBJ1-1,TRBV19,16,TGTGCCAGTAGTATAGAGTCGACAGGGAGAAACACTGAAGCTTTCTTT,CASSIESTGRNTEAFF
NA,NA,TRBJ2-5,TRBV7-2,13,TGTGCCAGCAGCCCCGGGGGAACGGAGACCCAGTACTTC,CASSPGGTETQYF
NA,NA,TRBJ1-6,TRBV30,13,TGTGCCTGGACTAGCTCCTATAATTCACCCCTCCACTTT,CAWTSSYNSPLHF
NA,few,TRBJ1-5,TRBV18,13,TGTGCCAGCTCACCCAAGCAATATCAGCCCCAGCATTTT,CASSPKQYQPQHF
TRBD1,NA,TRBJ2-2,TRBV14,17,TGTGCCAGCAGCCCCACTCCGACAGGGACAGTAACCGGGGAGCTGTTTTTT,CASSPTPTGTVTGELFF
NA,NA,TRBJ1-1,TRBV7-2,15,TGTGCCAGCAGCTTAGCCCAGGTTATGAACACTGAAGCTTTCTTT,CASSLAQVMNTEAFF
TRBD2,once,TRBJ2-1,TRBV28,19,TGTGCCAGCAGTTTATCCACCGGGACTAGCGGGGGGGCCGGGGATGAGCAGTTCTTC,CASSLSTGTSGGAGDEQFF
TRBD1,NA,TRBJ2-6,TRBV11-2,18,TGTGCCAGCAGCTTAGTGGGCAGGGGGCTCACTGGGGCCAACGTCCTGACTTTC,CASSLVGRGLTGANVLTF
TRBD2,NA,TRBJ2-7,TRBV4-1,14,TGCGCCAGCAGCCCCGGGGGGGGTTCCTACGAGCAGTACTTC,CASSPGGGSYEQYF
NA,NA,TRBJ2-6,TRBV2,15,TGTGCCAGCAGTTCCAGGGTTTCTGGGGCCAACGTCCTGACTTTC,CASSSRVSGANVLTF
TRBD2,NA,TRBJ2-3,TRBV4-2,19,TGTGCCAGCAGCCGGAAACGGCTACTAGCGGACATGGGAGATACGCAACAGTATTTT,CASSRKRLLADMGDTQQYF
NA,NA,TRBJ1-1,TRBV9,14,TGTGCCAGCAGTTTTGGAGGTTATGGCACTGAAGCTTTCTTT,CASSFGGYGTEAFF
TRBD1,NA,TRBJ1-5,TRBV23-1,15,TGCGCCAGCAGACCGGGACAGGGGGTTGATCAGCCCCAGCATTTT,CASRPGQGVDQPQHF
NA,NA,TRBJ2-3,TRBV7-9,12,TGTGCCAGCAGCTTGGATAGCGGAGCGCAGTATTTT,CASSLDSGAQYF
TRBD2,NA,TRBJ2-1,TRBV4-1,16,TGCGCCAGCAGCCAGGAGACTAGCAGACACAATGCGGAGCAGTTCTTC,CASSQETSRHNAEQFF
TRBD1,NA,TRBJ1-1,TRBV30,13,TGTGCCTGGGATGGACAGGACGGCACTGAAGCTTTCTTT,CAWDGQDGTEAFF
NA,once,TRBJ1-1,TRBV4-2,15,TGTGCCAGTGAGGGAGAAGGGAAGCTATACACTGAAGCTTTCTTT,CASEGEGKLYTEAFF
NA,NA,TRBJ1-2,TRBV4-2,18,TGTGCCAGCAGCCGAGAACCAACGACAGGAGCGAAATCCTATGGCTACACCTTC,CASSREPTTGAKSYGYTF
NA,NA,TRBJ1-1,TRBV18,17,TGTGCCAGCTCACCACAAGCCTCGGGACACCTGAACACTGAAGCTTTCTTT,CASSPQASGHLNTEAFF
NA,NA,TRBJ2-1,TRBV11-3,12,TGTGCCAGCTCCAGACTACCCAATGAGCAGTTCTTC,CASSRLPNEQFF
NA,NA,TRBJ1-2,TRBV9,12,TGTGCCAGTGGGGGGGTGAGCTATGGCTACACCTTC,CASGGVSYGYTF
TRBD1,once,TRBJ1-6,TRBV7-3,15,TGTGCCAGCAGCACACAGGGGGCCCCTAATTCACCCCTCCACTTT,CASSTQGAPNSPLHF
NA,NA,TRBJ1-2,TRBV6-5,14,TGTGCCAGCAGTTACATCAGAGGGAACTATGGCTACACCTTC,CASSYIRGNYGYTF
TRBD2,NA,TRBJ2-5,TRBV5-4,19,TGTGCCAGCAGCTTGGCCCACCCGGGTTTTAGCGGGGGACAAGAGACCCAGTACTTC,CASSLAHPGFSGGQETQYF
TRBD1,NA,TRBJ2-3,TRBV6-5,15,TGTGCCAGCAGTTGGACAGGGGGGGTCACAGATACGCAGTATTTT,CASSWTGGVTDTQYF
TRBD1,NA,TRBJ1-2,TRBV27,14,TGTGCCAGCAGTTCGGGACAGGCCAACTATGGCTACACCTTC,CASSSGQANYGYTF
NA,NA,TRBJ2-1,TRBV28,18,TGTGCCAGCAGTTTAGCCCCAGGGGCGGGGGCCCACTGGAATGAGCAGTTCTTC,CASSLAPGAGAHWNEQFF
TRBD1,once,TRBJ2-1,TRBV28,15,TGTGCCAGCAGGCCCCAACAGGGGTCCTACAATGAGCAGTTCTTC,CASRPQQGSYNEQFF
TRBD1,NA,TRBJ1-1,TRBV2,14,TGTGCCAGCAGTGTGGAGGGGGCGTCCACTGAAGCTTTCTTT,CASSVEGASTEAFF
TRBD1,NA,TRBJ2-5,TRBV2,16,TGTGCCACCGACCAAAAGACAGGGCAAATTAAAGAGACCCAGTACTTC,CATDQKTGQIKETQYF
NA,NA,TRBJ2-7,TRBV5-5,16,TGTGCCAGCAGCTCACCCCTTCAGGGGTCCTCCTACGAGCAGTACTTC,CASSSPLQGSSYEQYF
NA,NA,TRBJ1-1,TRBV14,13,TGTGCCAGCAGCTGGCAGGGTTACACTGAAGCTTTCTTT,CASSWQGYTEAFF
NA,NA,TRBJ2-3,TRBV18,16,TGTGCCAGCTCACCACTTGGGGACACTGTCACAGATACGCAGTATTTT,CASSPLGDTVTDTQYF
TRBD2,few,TRBJ2-5,TRBV7-8,15,TGTGCCAGCGCCTCCCAGGTCGGGGGGCAAGAGACCCAGTACTTC,CASASQVGGQETQYF
NA,NA,TRBJ1-3,TRBV19,16,TGTGCCAGTAGCGACCCCAGAGGGAACTCTGGAAACACCATATATTTT,CASSDPRGNSGNTIYF
TRBD2,NA,TRBJ2-3,TRBV27,16,TGTGCCAGCAGTCCCATAGCGGGGTCGTTTGTAGATACGCAGTATTTT,CASSPIAGSFVDTQYF
TRBD1,NA,TRBJ2-6,TRBV27,17,TGTGCCAGCAGTGCTGGGACAGCAAACTCTGGGGCCAACGTCCTGACTTTC,CASSAGTANSGANVLTF
NA,NA,TRBJ1-2,TRBV6-5,13,TGTGCCAGCAGCCGGCTGGACAGCTATGGCTACACCTTC,CASSRLDSYGYTF
NA,NA,TRBJ1-6,TRBV27,12,TGTGCCAGCAGTTTCCGGAATTCACCCCTCCACTTT,CASSFRNSPLHF
NA,NA,TRBJ1-1,TRBV14,13,TGTGCCAGCAGCCAATTGACAAGCCGTGAAGCTTTCTTT,CASSQLTSREAFF
TRBD2,NA,TRBJ2-3,TRBV9,16,TGTGCCAGCAGCGCGGGACTAGCAAAAAGCACAGATACGCAGTATTTT,CASSAGLAKSTDTQYF
TRBD1,NA,TRBJ2-3,TRBV10-3,19,TGTGCCATCAGTGAGTCGGTCTTGAGACAGGGTAATTTCACAGATACGCAGTATTTT,CAISESVLRQGNFTDTQYF
NA,NA,TRBJ2-7,TRBV29-1,14,TGCAGCGTTGTGGAGGGGTCAAGCTCCTACGAGCAGTACTTC,CSVVEGSSSYEQYF
NA,NA,TRBJ2-3,TRBV18,14,TGTGCCAGCTCACCTCAGGGTCGCACAGATACGCAGTATTTT,CASSPQGRTDTQYF
NA,NA,TRBJ2-1,TRBV27,13,TGTGCCAGCAGTTTAACCCTTTACGGTGAGCAGTTCTTC,CASSLTLYGEQFF
NA,NA,TRBJ1-6,TRBV5-1,15,TGCGCCAGCAGCTTGGCAGCGGATCTCGGTTCACCCCTCCACTTT,CASSLAADLGSPLHF
NA,NA,TRBJ1-5,TRBV18,14,TGTGCCAGCTCACAATCGGCGGAGAATCAGCCCCAGCATTTT,CASSQSAENQPQHF
TRBD1,NA,TRBJ1-6,TRBV15,16,TGTGCCACCAGCAGGGGCCAGGGGGCTAGAAATTCACCCCTCCACTTT,CATSRGQGARNSPLHF
NA,NA,TRBJ2-1,TRBV6-6,13,TGTGCCAGCAGTCCAAGACAGGTCAATGAGCAGTTCTTC,CASSPRQVNEQFF
NA,NA,TRBJ2-1,TRBV5-1,16,TGCGCCAGCAGCTTGGAAACAGGCGTTGGGTACAATGAGCAGTTCTTC,CASSLETGVGYNEQFF